The sample holds a few counts of the clone carrying this T cell receptor beta chain. The antigen remains unidentified. This entry comes from a study of OX40 agonist ivuxolimab in advanced cancers. Deletions cut 5 bases from V and 10 bases from J, with 12 bases between. The CDR3 is 11 residues long. Germline V gives CDR1 SGHTA, CDR2 FQGNSA. The method was immunoSEQ multiplex PCR; TCRdb's version includes in-frame clones alone and lacks a portion of them. Of tens of thousands of clones in the sample, 65% to 90% were seen once. Findings and caveats of the study: Compared with others, partial responders at 0.1-3.0 mg/kg displayed clonal expansion among the lowest.

The source of this sequence is an adult with an advanced solid tumor such as melanoma, head and neck, liver or kidney cancer. The sequences come from CD4+ or CD8+ T cells sorted from blood, collected in a trial of the OX40 agonist ivuxolimab. This chain connects TRBV7-2 to TRBJ2-7; D gene ambiguous. Here the CDR3 reads CASSILGLQYF. CDR3 nucleotides: TGTGCCAGCAGCATCCTCGGGCTTCAGTACTTC.